These 21 T cell receptor beta chains were all obtained from the same sample, sequenced in a study of cytomegalovirus exposure and HLA in healthy donors. Assay: immunoSEQ multiplex PCR; the TCRdb copy retains only in-frame clones and omits some. The sample consists of a few hundred thousand clones, 85% to 90% of them appearing once. The source material was PBMCs. The receptors stem from a woman aged 18-29 years in good health and CMV-seronegative.

The rearrangement joins TRBV27 to TRBJ1-5; the D gene is possibly TRBD1 (6 bases). Deletions cut 5 bases from V and 0 bases from J, with 23 bases between. The CDR3 runs 19 residues. Germline V gene sequence: CDR1 MNHEY, CDR2 SMNVEV (reference sequence). CDR3 bases: TGTGCCAGCAGTACGGGGCGGATAGGACAGTTAATTAGCAATCAGCCCCAGCATTTT. Translating it yields CASSTGRIGQLISNQPQHF.

This clone has more than one count but fewer than ten. The chain has TRBV4-1 and TRBJ2-7, with 9 bases fitting TRBD2. V dropped 8 bases and J dropped 5; count of bases not matched to a gene: 4. Germline CDR1 is MGHRA and CDR2 is YSYEKL. The CDR3 has 12 residues. CDR3 DNA sequence: TGCGCCAGCGCGGGACTAGCCAACGAGCAGTACTTC. Amino acids: CASAGLANEQYF.

The rearrangement uses TRBV7-2 and TRBJ2-1; D perhaps matches TRBD1 (6 bases). Between the trimmed V and J ends, which lost 4 bases and 5 bases, there was a span of 15 bases. CDR1 and CDR2 from the germline V gene are SGHTA and FQGNSA. The CDR3 runs to 15 residues. The CDR3 loop is CASSSMRTANNEQFF. The CDR3 region has the DNA TGTGCCAGCAGCTCCATGAGGACAGCAAACAATGAGCAGTTCTTC.

The chain carries TRBV18 and TRBJ1-4; 7 positions match TRBD1. The CDR3 has 14 amino acids. CDR1 and CDR2 (germline): KGHSH, LQKENI. Germline trimming cut 2 bases from V and 5 bases from J; bases unmatched to any gene: 2. The CDR3 reads CASSPWTGNEKLFF. The CDR3 DNA is TGTGCCAGCTCACCATGGACAGGCAATGAAAAACTGTTTTTT.

The CDR3 loop reads CASSFFAGGNYGYTF. The CDR3 DNA follows: TGTGCCAGCAGCTTTTTTGCGGGGGGGAACTATGGCTACACCTTC. The V and J genes are TRBV11-2 and TRBJ1-2; D is perhaps TRBD1 (5 bases). This CDR3 has 15 residues. Germline assignment: CDR1 SGHAT and CDR2 FQNNGV. The V end lost 3 bases, the J end lost 2 bases, and 13 bases lay between the germline ends.

This chain links TRBV27 with TRBJ1-1; no definite D call. Germline-derived CDR1 and CDR2 are MNHEY and SMNVEV (reference sequence). V was clipped by 0 bases and J by 0 bases, with 8 bases between them. There are 15 residues in the CDR3. In DNA form, the CDR3 reads TGTGCCAGCAGTTTATCTCAAGCAATGAACACTGAAGCTTTCTTT. Protein sequence: CASSLSQAMNTEAFF.

This clone appeared once. The chain couples TRBV28 to TRBJ2-1, with D perhaps TRBD2 (5 bases). The CDR3 sequence is 13 residues long. Per the germline V gene, CDR1 is MDHEN and CDR2 is SYDVKM. V gave up 7 bases and J gave up 6 bases, with 13 bases separating them. DNA for the CDR3: TGTGCCAGCACCCACTTGCGGGCCAATGAGCAGTTCTTC. Amino acids: CASTHLRANEQFF. Combining the CDR3 with reference TRBV28 and TRBJ2-1 gives the whole variable domain DVKVTQSSRYLVKRTGEKVFLECVQDMDHENMFWYRQDPGLGLRLIYFSYDVKMKEKGDIPEGYSVSREKKERFSLILESASTNQTSMYLCASTHLRANEQFFGPGTRLTVL.

This sequence joins TRBV5-4 and TRBJ1-1; D is undetermined. Germline V gene lookup returns CDR1 SGHNT and CDR2 YYREEE (reference sequence). The V end was cut by 4 bases, the J end by 8 bases, with 12 bases between. This CDR3 is 12 amino acids long. The CDR3 DNA sequence: TGTGCCAGCAGCGGTCAGACGACAGAAGCTTTCTTT. Amino acid sequence: CASSGQTTEAFF.

V and J are TRBV6-4 and TRBJ1-1; D perhaps matches TRBD1 (5 bases). Germline V lookup: CDR1 MRHNA, CDR2 SNTAGT. The CDR3 totals 15 residues. Trimming left V 8 bases short and J 4 bases short, with 20 bases between. The CDR3: CASRETAHRSTEAFF. As DNA, the CDR3 is TGTGCCAGCCGGGAGACAGCCCACCGTTCCACTGAAGCTTTCTTT.

The chain carries TRBV9 and TRBJ2-7; 12 bases agree with TRBD2. CDR3 length: 18 residues. V shed 0 bases and J 3 bases; nucleotides not matched to a gene: 10. CDR1 is SGDLS, CDR2 YYNGEE, per germline. This chain's CDR3 is CASSVGLTSGSPNYEQYF. The CDR3 region has the DNA TGTGCCAGCAGCGTAGGCCTGACTAGCGGGAGTCCCAACTACGAGCAGTACTTC. Filled out from reference TRBV9 and TRBJ2-7, the complete variable domain reads DSGVTQTPKHLITATGQRVTLRCSPRSGDLSVYWYQQSLDQGLQFLIQYYNGEERAKGNILERFSAQQFPDLHSELNLSSLELGDSALYFCASSVGLTSGSPNYEQYFGPGTRLTVT.

The chain has TRBV6-5 and TRBJ2-7; 7 bases align to TRBD1. The CDR3 totals 14 residues. CDR1 and CDR2 (germline): MNHEY, SVGAGI. V lost 4 bases and J lost 2; bases outside the gene matches: 5. This chain's CDR3 is CASSFPGTAYEQYF. The CDR3 nucleotides are TGTGCCAGCAGTTTCCCGGGGACAGCCTACGAGCAGTACTTC.

This rearrangement joins TRBV28 to TRBJ1-2, with 10 positions matching TRBD1. The germline CDR1 and CDR2 sequences are MDHEN and SYDVKM. V was clipped by 6 bases and J by 4 bases; unmatched bases: 5. The CDR3 extends over 14 amino acids. The CDR3 nucleotides read TGTGCCAGCAGGGCGACAGGGGGCGGCTATGGCTACACCTTC. Its translation is CASRATGGGYGYTF.

The chain has TRBV27 and TRBJ1-1, with TRBD1 matching over 9 bases. The CDR3 is 15 residues long. Germline V gene lookup returns CDR1 MNHEY and CDR2 SMNVEV (reference sequence). V lost 5 bases to trimming and J lost 5 bases; unmatched junction nucleotides: 9. The CDR3 DNA follows: TGTGCCAGCAGTCCCCGGACAGGGGTTTATACTGAAGCTTTCTTT. This translates into CASSPRTGVYTEAFF.

The J gene is TRBJ2-7, the V gene TRBV5-1; 16 bases align to TRBD2. With V trimmed by 3 bases and J by 0 bases, 12 bases remained unmatched. CDR1 is SGHRS, CDR2 YFSETQ, per germline. The CDR3 spans 20 residues. The DNA of the CDR3 is TGCGCCAGCAGCTGGGGCGGGGGACTAGCGGGAGGGCCGGGCTCCTACGAGCAGTACTTC. This sequence encodes CASSWGGGLAGGPGSYEQYF. Full variable domain (missing parts from reference TRBV5-1 and TRBJ2-7): KAGVTQTPRYLIKTRGQQVTLSCSPISGHRSVSWYQQTPGQGLQFLFEYFSETQRNKGNFPGRFSGRQFSNSRSEMNVSTLELGDSALYLCASSWGGGLAGGPGSYEQYFGPGTRLTVT.

The rearrangement links TRBV5-4 to TRBJ2-7; 8 nucleotides align to TRBD2. The V gene's germline CDR1 is SGHNT and CDR2 YYREEE (reference sequence). CDR3 length equals 15 residues. After removal of 2 bases from V and 7 bases from J, the junction contained 11 bases not matched to a gene. CDR3 sequence: CASSLAGVDSIEQYF. The DNA for the CDR3 is TGTGCCAGCAGCTTAGCGGGAGTCGATAGTATTGAGCAGTACTTC.

V gene TRBV19 combines with J gene TRBJ1-2; weak D call: TRBD1 (6 bases). V was pared by 5 bases and J by 10 bases, with 17 bases between. In germline, CDR1 is LNHDA, CDR2 SQIVND (reference sequence). This CDR3 has 13 amino acids. CDR3 in DNA: TGTGCCAGTAGTTTGGACAGCCTGGTTGTCTACACCTTC. This codes for CASSLDSLVVYTF.

The table lists this clone with a count of one. The rearrangement links TRBV7-8 to TRBJ2-1; 7 bases align to TRBD2. The germline CDR1 and CDR2 sequences are SGHVS and FQNEAQ. V shed 2 bases and J 6 bases; nucleotides not matched to a gene: 10. The CDR3 is made up of 16 amino acids. Here the CDR3 reads CASSLSRTSISNEQFF. The CDR3 DNA sequence: TGTGCCAGCAGCTTATCGAGGACTAGTATAAGCAATGAGCAGTTCTTC.

The V gene is TRBV10-3, the J gene TRBJ2-1; D not resolved. V lost 4 bases and J 0 bases, leaving 7 bases between the germline ends. Germline values: CDR1 ENHRY, CDR2 SYGVKD. This CDR3 contains 14 residues. CDR3: CAISGESSYNEQFF. The CDR3 coding sequence is TGTGCCATCAGTGGAGAGAGCTCCTACAATGAGCAGTTCTTC.

This clone was observed a few times. This sequence joins TRBV30 and TRBJ1-5, with D tentatively TRBD1 (6 bases). Germline CDR1 reads GTSNPN; CDR2 reads SVGIG (reference sequence). Trimming pared 3 bases from V and 0 bases from J, leaving 15 bases between. The CDR3 has 16 amino acids. The CDR3: CAWRQRTDYSNQPQHF. In nucleotides, the CDR3 is TGTGCCTGGAGGCAAAGGACAGATTATAGCAATCAGCCCCAGCATTTT.

The chain carries TRBV6-4 and TRBJ2-3; a weak D match, TRBD2 (6 bases). Between the trimmed V and J ends, which lost 2 bases and 7 bases, there was a span of 10 bases. Germline V gene sequence: CDR1 MRHNA, CDR2 SNTAGT. The CDR3 spans 13 residues. The CDR3 loop reads CASSDAGWNTQYF. The CDR3 DNA reads TGTGCCAGCAGTGACGCGGGATGGAATACGCAGTATTTT.

The chain couples TRBV5-1 to TRBJ1-1, with a possible D match to TRBD1 (6 bases). Germline CDR1 SGHRS, CDR2 YFSETQ. Trimming shortened V by 1 base and J by 2 bases, and 9 bases separated the two germline ends. This CDR3 is 14 amino acids long. The CDR3 region is CASSLTGPNTEAFF. The CDR3 DNA reads TGCGCCAGCAGCTTGACAGGGCCTAACACTGAAGCTTTCTTT.